One and the same sample provided the 13 T cell receptor beta chains below, sequenced in a study of regulatory T cells in long-lasting Graves disease. CDR3-region Arm-PCR and iRepertoire HTBI primers produced the TCR beta libraries. MiXCR, applied by TCRdb to the multiplex PCR reads, yields one record per CDR3 protein. The data contain about 540,000 distinct CDR3 sequences, roughly 14% of them seen just once; the ten biggest clones take up 8.5% to 10%. Time point given: newly diagnosed GD, antithyroid drugs for less than 3 months. Scientists built the TCR library using RNA that was extracted from PBMCs. Another study also made use of these data, one on T cells in Graves' hyperthyroidism and ophthalmopathy.

The starting material was peripheral blood mononuclear cells (PBMCs), obtained at new diagnosis, from a patient treated with antithyroid drugs. The receptors were gathered from a man aged 25-40 years with Graves disease.

The table lists this clonotype with many counts. This chain links TRBV29-1 with TRBJ2-5; perhaps TRBD1 as D (6 bases). Germline V gene data show CDR1 as SQVTM and CDR2 as ANQGSEA. This CDR3 comprises 16 residues. V lost 6 bases to trimming and J lost 2 bases, with 22 bases between them. Here the CDR3 DNA reads TGCAGCGTCCTTCCCCAAGGGCTGGGGGCTCAAGAGACCCAGTACTTC. It is translated as CSVLPQGLGAQETQYF.

The V call is TRBV9, the J call TRBJ1-3; D unresolved. The length of the CDR3 is 16 residues. From germline, CDR1 is SGDLS and CDR2 YYNGEE. V was trimmed by 0 bases and J by 3 bases, leaving 13 bases between them. CDR3 sequence: CASSVVAQIGGNTIYF. The CDR3 DNA reads TGTGCCAGCAGCGTAGTAGCACAGATCGGTGGAAACACCATATATTTT.

V and J are TRBV20-1 and TRBJ2-1; D might be TRBD2 (6 bases). V shed 3 bases and J shed 9 bases, with 12 bases lying between them. Germline CDR1 reads DFQATT; CDR2 reads SNEGSKA (reference sequence). This CDR3 comprises 12 residues. CDR3 in DNA: TGCAGTGCTAGTATTATAGCGGCTGAGCAGTTCTTC. Protein: CSASIIAAEQFF.

The CDR3 coding sequence is TGTGCTAGTGGTTTGGGGGGCGGAAGCAATCAGCCCCAGCATTTT. Its protein is CASGLGGGSNQPQHF. The gene calls are TRBV12-5 and TRBJ1-5, with a weak D call TRBD1 (5 bases). Per the germline V gene, CDR1 is LGHNT and CDR2 is FRNRAP. This CDR3 has 15 residues. V was shortened by 1 base and J by 1 base, with 8 bases between the two germline ends. Full variable domain (missing parts from reference TRBV12-5 and TRBJ1-5): DARVTQTPRHKVTEMGQEVTMRCQPILGHNTVFWYRQTMMQGLELLAYFRNRAPLDDSGMPKDRFSAEMPDATLATLKIQPSEPRDSAVYFCASGLGGGSNQPQHFGDGTRLSIL.

This clonotype occurred many times. The chain uses TRBV29-1 and TRBJ2-1; TRBD2 matches at 7 bases. Per the germline V gene, CDR1 is SQVTM and CDR2 is ANQGSEA. The junction had 14 bases not matched to a gene; V was cut back by 6 bases and J by 3 bases. This CDR3 region has 16 residues. CDR3 DNA: TGCAGCGTCCCAAGACTAGCCCAGCTACTCTACAATGAGCAGTTCTTC. This encodes CSVPRLAQLLYNEQFF.

There are many counts of this clonotype. The V and J genes are TRBV12-3 or TRBV12-4 and TRBJ2-7; D is perhaps TRBD2 (6 bases). Between the trimmed V and J ends, which lost 8 bases and 2 bases, there was a span of 19 bases. The CDR3 totals 15 residues. Here the CDR3 reads CASAPPAGPPYEQYF. Here the CDR3 DNA reads TGTGCCAGCGCCCCCCCAGCGGGCCCACCCTACGAGCAGTACTTC.

The table lists this clonotype with many counts. V and J are TRBV7-2 and TRBJ2-7; D is perhaps TRBD1 (6 bases). V lost 4 bases to trimming and J lost 7 bases, with 14 bases between them. The CDR3 length is 13 residues. The V gene's germline CDR1 is SGHTA and CDR2 FQGNSA. The CDR3 DNA sequence: TGTGCCAGCAGCTCGAGGGGGACCGGAGAGCAGTACTTC. This sequence encodes CASSSRGTGEQYF. The full variable domain, with the rest looked up from reference TRBV7-2 and TRBJ2-7, is GAGVSQSPSNKVTEKGKDVELRCDPISGHTALYWYRQSLGQGLEFLIYFQGNSAPDKSGLPSDRFSAERTGGSVSTLTIQRTQQEDSAVYLCASSSRGTGEQYFGPGTRLTVT.

Details on this clonotype: This sequence may be a read error, since a much larger clone differs from it by one base. The CDR3 sequence is CASSLPTGTGELFF. Written as DNA, the CDR3 is TGTGCCAGCAGCTTACCTACAGGCACCGGGGAGCTGTTTTTT. The chain has TRBV11-2 and TRBJ2-2, with D tentatively TRBD1 (5 bases). Germline CDR1 SGHAT, CDR2 FQNNGV. The V gene lost 2 bases and the J gene lost 4 bases, with 8 bases spanning the gap. The CDR3 sequence is 14 residues long.

This clonotype was seen ten or more times. V is TRBV5-1 and J is TRBJ2-1; D gene unclear. Between the trimmed V and J ends, which lost 0 bases and 9 bases, there was a span of 7 bases. The CDR3 has 12 residues. The germline V gene encodes CDR1 SGHRS and CDR2 YFSETQ. The CDR3 loop reads CASSLDKGEQFF. The CDR3 DNA is TGCGCCAGCAGCTTGGATAAGGGTGAGCAGTTCTTC.

The chain is built from TRBV10-1 and TRBJ2-3, with a possible D match to TRBD1 (5 bases). Looked up from germline, CDR1 is WNHNN and CDR2 is SYGVQD (reference sequence). The CDR3 consists of 14 residues. Deletions cut 4 bases from V and 3 bases from J, with 11 bases between. CDR3 sequence: CASSASRETDTQYF. DNA of the CDR3: TGCGCCAGCAGTGCGAGCAGGGAAACAGATACGCAGTATTTT.

Ten or more counts support this clonotype. The gene calls are TRBV30 and TRBJ2-2, with 8 bases aligning to TRBD1. V lost 0 bases to trimming and J lost 7 bases; unmatched junction nucleotides: 1. Germline CDR1 GTSNPN, CDR2 SVGIG (reference sequence). This CDR3 has 13 residues. The CDR3 DNA reads TGTGCCTGGAGTGTACAGGGGGGCGGGGAGCTGTTTTTT. Its translation is CAWSVQGGGELFF.

V and J are TRBV5-4 and TRBJ2-3, with D tentatively TRBD2 (5 bases). The J call may be faulty, since TRBJ2-5 better matches the DNA end. The CDR3 length is 14 residues. Looked up from germline, CDR1 is SGHNT and CDR2 is YYREEE (reference sequence). The CDR3 coding sequence is TGTGCCAGCAGCTTGGATTTAACCGCGGGGACCCAGTACTTC. Protein product: CASSLDLTAGTQYF.

The V call is TRBV6-1, the J call TRBJ2-3, with 7 bases aligning to TRBD1. Germline CDR1 and CDR2: MNHNS and SASEGT. V trimming: 8 bases; J trimming: 2 bases; junction bases outside the gene matches: 10. The CDR3 contains 15 residues. The CDR3 loop is CASGLRDSYTDTQYF. In DNA, the CDR3 is TGTGCCAGCGGCCTCCGGGACAGCTACACAGATACGCAGTATTTT.